This passage covers 15 T cell receptor beta chains from one sample sequenced in a study of T cells in Graves' hyperthyroidism and ophthalmopathy (dated by TCRdb to the late 2010s). Libraries were built with multiplex PCR. The run used an Illumina HiSeq 2000. TCR beta CDR3 regions were amplified from RNA transcripts. The TCR CDR3 was subjected to a first round of RT-PCR using the HTBI primer set and the Qiagen OneStep RT-PCR kit. Through fastp at Q25 and MiXCR, TCRdb rebuilt clones from the public reads, retaining in-frame beta chains. Duplicate CDR3 protein sequences are folded into a single record with the most common DNA and genes. Counted in this sample were around 300,000 distinct CDR3 sequences; around 22% of them appeared once. The ten largest account for under 65% of the sample. The specimen was blood. Source of these receptors: a man aged 25-40 years with Graves' ophthalmopathy.

This chain connects TRBV6-1 to TRBJ2-7; 9 bases are a match to TRBD1. This CDR3 contains 14 residues. CDR1 MNHNS and CDR2 SASEGT come from the germline V gene. V lost 6 bases to trimming and J lost 1 base; unmatched junction nucleotides: 4. CDR3 sequence reads: CASREDRGSYEQYF. CDR3 nucleotides: TGTGCCAGCAGGGAGGACAGGGGTTCCTACGAGCAGTACTTC.

The chain's CDR3 is CASSQGYYNEQFF. CDR3 nucleotide sequence: TGTGCCAGCAGCCAGGGGTACTACAATGAGCAGTTCTTC. The gene calls are TRBV9 and TRBJ2-1; a possible D gene is TRBD1 (6 bases). The CDR3 contains 13 residues. The germline V gene encodes CDR1 SGDLS and CDR2 YYNGEE. V was clipped by 4 bases and J by 3 bases, with 8 bases between them.

This clonotype was recorded a few times. The chain carries TRBV7-3 and TRBJ2-2; TRBD2 agrees at 7 bases. Germline lookup yields CDR1 SGHTA and CDR2 FQGTGA. The CDR3 totals 17 residues. The ends lost 1 base at V and 0 bases at J; junction bases unmatched: 5. The CDR3 nucleotides read TGTGCCAGCAGCTTAAAGATGGCGGGGGCGAACACCGGGGAGCTGTTTTTT. Translated, it gives CASSLKMAGANTGELFF.

This clonotype appeared a few times. This chain links TRBV5-1 with TRBJ2-3; a weak D match, TRBD2 (6 bases). The V end was cut by 2 bases, the J end by 6 bases, with 19 bases between. Germline CDR1 SGHRS, CDR2 YFSETQ. The CDR3 is 16 amino acids. CDR3 region: CASSLPNLAVHDTQYF. DNA of the CDR3: TGCGCCAGCAGCTTACCCAACTTAGCGGTGCATGATACGCAGTATTTT.

V is TRBV9 and J is TRBJ1-1; TRBD1 is a possible D gene (5 bases). Germline CDR1 and CDR2: SGDLS and YYNGEE. The germline V and J ends were trimmed by 4 bases and 4 bases, with 14 bases remaining between them. The CDR3 totals 14 residues. CDR3 sequence reads: CASSYSTGSTEAFF. CDR3 DNA: TGTGCCAGCAGCTACAGCACAGGATCCACTGAAGCTTTCTTT.

This clonotype has a handful of counts. The chain links TRBV6-1 to TRBJ2-4, with 11 positions matching TRBD1. Trimming removed 5 bases from V and 2 bases from J; junction bases left unmatched: 8. The CDR3 covers 17 residues. Germline assignment: CDR1 MNHNS and CDR2 SASEGT. The CDR3 DNA sequence: TGTGCCAGCAGTTCGCGGACAGGGGGCTTGTCCAAAAACATTCAGTACTTC. Protein product: CASSSRTGGLSKNIQYF.

In the case of this clonotype: A read error may be the cause here, since a much bigger clone is one base away. The chain links TRBV9 to TRBJ2-7; 10 nucleotides line up with TRBD2. This CDR3 has 16 amino acids. Losses at the gene ends were 0 bases for V and 6 bases for J; bases not matched to a gene: 9. Germline CDR1 reads SGDLS; CDR2 reads YYNGEE. The CDR3 region has the DNA TGTGCCAGCAGCGTAGGGCTAGCGGGAGCCAGGGGCGAGCAGTACTTC. This translates into CASSVGLAGARGEQYF. The full variable domain, with the rest looked up from reference TRBV9 and TRBJ2-7, is DSGVTQTPKHLITATGQRVTLRCSPRSGDLSVYWYQQSLDQGLQFLIQYYNGEERAKGNILERFSAQQFPDLHSELNLSSLELGDSALYFCASSVGLAGARGEQYFGPGTRLTVT.

This clonotype was found many times. The chain carries TRBV7-2 and TRBJ2-2, with 7 nucleotides matching TRBD2. The CDR3 contains 13 residues. Germline trimming cut 8 bases from V and 3 bases from J; bases unmatched to any gene: 3. Germline lookup yields CDR1 SGHTA and CDR2 FQGNSA. CDR3 protein: CASSSGYTGELFF. CDR3 coding DNA: TGTGCCAGCTCTAGCGGTTACACCGGGGAGCTGTTTTTT.

This clonotype was seen a handful of times. This chain connects TRBV6-2 or TRBV6-3 to TRBJ1-6; 9 bases fit TRBD1. The length of the CDR3 is 15 residues. The J segment lost 5 bases and the V segment lost 6 bases, leaving 5 bases of the junction unmatched. Germline V lookup: CDR1 MNHEY, CDR2 SVGEGT. CDR3 loop: CASSRTGANNSPLHF. The CDR3 DNA sequence: TGTGCCAGCAGCAGGACAGGGGCGAATAATTCACCCCTCCACTTT.

Regarding this clonotype: It may be a read error: a sequence one base away is much more abundant. The gene calls are TRBV27 and TRBJ2-7; D gene uncertain. Per germline, CDR1 MNHEY and CDR2 SMNVEV (reference sequence). The V end was cut by 2 bases, the J end by 5 bases, with 4 bases between. CDR3 length equals 11 residues. Written as DNA, the CDR3 is TGTGCCAGCAGTTTAGGGAACGAGCAGTACTTC. As protein: CASSLGNEQYF.

The J gene is TRBJ1-3, the V gene TRBV2; 7 bases align to TRBD1. V shed 4 bases, J shed 4 bases, and the junction held 1 base outside the gene matches. Germline assignment: CDR1 SNHLY and CDR2 FYNNEI. The CDR3 totals 13 residues. The CDR3 DNA reads as TGTGCCAGCAGTGGGGGACAGGGAAACACCATATATTTT. Encoded protein: CASSGGQGNTIYF.

J is TRBJ1-1 and V is TRBV4-1, with 9 bases fitting TRBD1. Germline trimming cut 3 bases from V and 8 bases from J; bases unmatched to any gene: 7. The germline CDR1 and CDR2 sequences are MGHRA and YSYEKL. The CDR3 loop spans 14 amino acids. The chain's CDR3 is CASSQATGGGEAFF. In DNA, the CDR3 is TGCGCCAGCAGCCAGGCCACAGGGGGCGGAGAAGCTTTCTTT.

This clonotype was seen a handful of times. The chain joins TRBV13 to TRBJ2-1; the match to TRBD1 covers 7 bases. Germline loops: CDR1 PRHDT, CDR2 FYEKMQ (reference sequence). The J segment lost 2 bases and the V segment lost 5 bases, leaving 6 bases of the junction unmatched. The CDR3 runs to 15 residues. Written as DNA, the CDR3 is TGTGCCAGCAGCGTCCGACAGGGAACCTACAATGAGCAGTTCTTC. Its translation is CASSVRQGTYNEQFF.

This chain links TRBV10-3 with TRBJ1-4; TRBD1 matches 8 bases. CDR1 is ENHRY and CDR2 is SYGVKD in the germline V gene. This CDR3 spans 15 amino acids. V lost 3 bases and J lost 7; bases outside the gene matches: 7. The DNA for the CDR3 is TGTGCCATCAGTGATAGGGGACAGGATCGTGAAAAACTGTTTTTT. It specifies CAISDRGQDREKLFF.

This clonotype turned up a few times. The junction departs from the called germline gene at one end, perhaps through a read error. V gene TRBV28 combines with J gene TRBJ2-3; D is possibly TRBD1 (6 bases). Germline V gene lookup returns CDR1 MDHEN and CDR2 SYDVKM. The CDR3 spans 15 residues. CDR3 protein: CASTLTGTSTDTQYF. The CDR3 DNA sequence: TGTGCCAGCACTTTAACGGGGACAAGCACAGATACGCAGTATTTT.